A selection of T cell receptor beta chains follows, all from one sample in a study of CXCR3-negative and CXCR3-positive naive CD8 T cells. For each CDR3 protein, TCRdb gives one entry from its re-call of the 5' RACE reads, without DNA. Its clone listing holds under 150,000 distinct CDR3 sequences. The specimen was naive CXCR3+ CD8+ T cells from blood. The receptors come from a human donor in good health. Some clones in this sample may be carry-over from other donors' samples. Both conserved end residues are part of each CDR3.

V	J	CDR3
TRBV7-8	TRBJ1-1	CASSLATGGQNTEAFF
TRBV28	TRBJ1-1	CASSFMTGDTEAFF
TRBV29-1	TRBJ2-5	CSALVSYQETQYF
TRBV4-3	TRBJ2-7	CASSQSSGTQSGEQYF
TRBV6-6	TRBJ2-7	CASSYFTYEQYF
TRBV4-3	TRBJ2-6	CASSQVVPGANVLTF
TRBV29-1	TRBJ2-2	CSVDGLAGGTTGELFF
TRBV3-1	TRBJ1-1	CASSQDEGMNTEAFF
TRBV7-6	TRBJ2-5	CASSLGLAGDETQYF
TRBV3-1	TRBJ2-5	CASSQGMDYQETQYF
TRBV28	TRBJ1-6	CASSPSAGHSPLHF
TRBV5-1	TRBJ2-7	CASSLVQGFYEQYF
TRBV4-1	TRBJ1-5	CASSQDRSSNQPQHF
TRBV7-9	TRBJ2-7	CASSSGQGAGEQYF
TRBV7-9	TRBJ2-7	CASSFLQGDPYEQYF
TRBV11-3	TRBJ2-1	CASSPGDRSSYNEQFF
TRBV7-9	TRBJ1-1	CASSEVGTGGRNTEAFF
TRBV7-7	TRBJ2-5	CASSPGGGRWETQYF
TRBV5-1	TRBJ1-1	CASGGTPEDTEAFF
TRBV7-9	TRBJ2-1	CGLRAELSGRDYNEQFF
TRBV28	TRBJ2-7	CASTPRGWGSNNEQYF
TRBV29-1	TRBJ1-1	CNVEARRGQGEAFF
TRBV6-5	TRBJ1-2	CASSPGGNGYTF
TRBV13	TRBJ2-1	CASSLGGAVYNEQFF
TRBV28	TRBJ1-2	CASSHRYHGYTF
TRBV20-1	TRBJ2-7	CSAGEPGPSPYEQYF
TRBV20-1	TRBJ2-7	CSAREGHEQYF
TRBV7-8	TRBJ2-7	CASSPWTGGPFSYEQYF
TRBV5-1	TRBJ1-1	CASRLTGEAFF
TRBV19	TRBJ1-1	CASSEIGTGATEAFF
TRBV4-2	TRBJ1-3	CASSSSRTEGNTIYF
TRBV6-2/TRBV6-3	TRBJ2-7	CATTEREEYEQYF
TRBV29-1	TRBJ1-1	CSSGGVTEAFF
TRBV29-1	TRBJ1-3	CSVEGNGGAGNTIYF
TRBV9	TRBJ2-6	CASSVGWSPPGANVLTF
TRBV19	TRBJ2-3	CASSRDSSDTQYF
TRBV20-1	TRBJ1-2	CSARDPREGTYGYTF
TRBV6-6	TRBJ1-5	CASSYIVTGDSNQPQHF
TRBV4-3	TRBJ1-6	CASSQAVGVSPLHF
TRBV12-3/TRBV12-4	TRBJ2-1	CASSLAHASEQFF
TRBV6-6	TRBJ2-3	CASSYPNTRTGGMTDTQYF
TRBV4-1	TRBJ1-1	CASSHRLKGTEAFF
TRBV27	TRBJ1-5	CASSSGPRNQPQHF
TRBV21-1	TRBJ2-6	CASSNLRGDGGANVLTF
TRBV6-4	TRBJ2-1	CASSDLAGTNEQFF
TRBV29-1	TRBJ2-1	CSVEGLGGAGNEQFF
TRBV28	TRBJ1-2	CASSTQYGANYGYTF
TRBV28	TRBJ1-2	CASSTPTGTSYGYTF
TRBV20-1	TRBJ1-2	CSARASGGYYGYTF
TRBV20-1	TRBJ1-1	CSASGASEAFF
TRBV6-5	TRBJ2-1	CASSYLTSYNEQFF
TRBV7-2	TRBJ2-6	CASSWGGGLSSGANVLTF